These 32 T cell receptor beta chains came from one sample sequenced in a study of blood T cells in healthy people across ages. Next came a second PCR, run for roughly 6 to 11 cycles, which used a sample-barcoded 5' primer along with a J-beta primer mix. One entry per CDR3 protein, called by TCRdb with MiXCR from the 5' RACE reads. The table has about 800,000 distinct CDR3 sequences, 58% seen once. Specimen: blood. The receptors were gathered from a man aged 25-45 years in good health.

The rearrangement uses TRBV7-9 and TRBJ1-2; D possibly corresponds to TRBD1 (5 bases). The V gene's germline CDR1 is SEHNR and CDR2 FQNEAQ (reference sequence). Trimming removed 3 bases at V and 8 bases at J, with 13 bases between. This CDR3 region has 13 residues. This chain's CDR3 is CASSFTGVDGYTF. CDR3 nucleotides: TGTGCCAGCAGCTTCACGGGGGTTGACGGCTACACCTTC.

V is TRBV27 and J is TRBJ2-7; no clear D. The CDR3 totals 14 residues. The V end was cut by 6 bases, the J end by 5 bases, with 17 bases between. The germline gives CDR1 MNHEY, CDR2 SMNVEV (reference sequence). This chain's CDR3 is CASSWAGHANEQYF. The CDR3 DNA follows: TGTGCCAGCAGCTGGGCCGGTCATGCGAACGAGCAGTACTTC.

CDR3 sequence (DNA): TGTGCCAGCAGTGGTACACAGGGAAGGATTCAGCCCCAGCATTTT. Its protein product is CASSGTQGRIQPQHF. The genes are TRBV2 and TRBJ1-5; D is perhaps TRBD1 (6 bases). CDR1 SNHLY and CDR2 FYNNEI come from the germline V gene. V shed 4 bases and J shed 6 bases, with 16 bases lying between them. This CDR3 region has 15 residues.

The V call is TRBV20-1, the J call TRBJ1-1, with TRBD1 matching 7 bases. After removal of 3 bases from V and 5 bases from J, the junction contained 6 bases not matched to a gene. CDR1 DFQATT and CDR2 SNEGSKA come from the germline V gene (reference sequence). The CDR3 contains 13 residues. The CDR3 DNA sequence: TGCAGTGCTAGCAGGACAGGTGGGACTGAAGCTTTCTTT. Amino acids: CSASRTGGTEAFF.

The table lists this clonotype with a few counts. The chain recombines TRBV7-2 with TRBJ2-4; 8 nucleotides match TRBD1. The J call may not be correct, given that the DNA end is closer to TRBJ2-7. The CDR3 sequence is 14 residues long. CDR1 and CDR2 (germline): SGHTA, FQGNSA. The CDR3 loop reads CASSAGGSPSEQYF. DNA of the CDR3: TGTGCCAGCAGCGCAGGGGGCTCGCCGAGCGAGCAGTACTTC.

CDR3 amino acids: CASSGPSPTYGYTF. Written as DNA, the CDR3 is TGTGCCAGCAGCGGACCTAGCCCTACCTATGGCTACACCTTC. This chain uses TRBV3-1 with TRBJ1-2; D gene uncertain. This CDR3 region has 14 residues. Germline CDR1 LGHDT, CDR2 YNNKEL (reference sequence). The germline V and J ends were trimmed by 5 bases and 4 bases, with 14 bases remaining between them.

The CDR3 reads CASSPTSNNEQFF. CDR3 DNA sequence: TGTGCCAGCAGCCCCACTAGCAACAATGAGCAGTTCTTC. The chain links TRBV6-2 or TRBV6-3 to TRBJ2-1; tentatively, D is TRBD2 (6 bases). This CDR3 has 13 residues. Germline V gene sequence: CDR1 MNHEY, CDR2 SVGEGT. The V and J ends lost 6 bases and 5 bases respectively, with 11 bases between them.

This chain connects TRBV7-7 to TRBJ2-7, with 7 nucleotides matching TRBD1. The J call may not be correct, given that the DNA end is closer to TRBJ2-5. Germline V lookup: CDR1 SSHAT, CDR2 FNYEAQ (reference sequence). This CDR3 comprises 14 residues. The CDR3 DNA follows: TGTGCCAGCAGCTCCCTACCGGGACAGGAGACCCAGTACTTC. Translated: CASSSLPGQETQYF.

This clonotype was found once. The chain has TRBV7-9 and TRBJ2-7; D gene unclear. Trimming removed 0 bases at V and 7 bases at J, with 4 bases between. Germline CDR1 reads SEHNR; CDR2 reads FQNEAQ (reference sequence). The CDR3 is 11 amino acids. The CDR3 bases are TGTGCCAGCAGCTTAGCGCAAGAGCAGTACTTC. It encodes CASSLAQEQYF. The whole variable domain, remainder taken from reference TRBV7-9 and TRBJ2-7, is DTGVSQNPRHKITKRGQNVTFRCDPISEHNRLYWYRQTLGQGPEFLTYFQNEAQLEKSRLLSDRFSAERPKGSFSTLEIQRTEQGDSAMYLCASSLAQEQYFGPGTRLTVT.

The chain is built from TRBV14 and TRBJ2-7; 9 nucleotides line up with TRBD1. The V gene's germline CDR1 is SGHDN and CDR2 FVKESK. CDR3 length equals 17 residues. Trimming took 3 bases from V and 5 from J; bases not matched to a gene: 14. CDR3 nucleotides: TGTGCCAGCAGCCATTTAACCCTTCGGGACAGGGACCACGAGCAGTACTTC. Translated: CASSHLTLRDRDHEQYF.

This sequence joins TRBV2 and TRBJ1-3, with D possibly TRBD1 on 5 matching bases. The germline CDR1 and CDR2 sequences are SNHLY and FYNNEI. The CDR3 totals 18 residues. The ends were cut back, 1 base at V and 0 bases at J, with 16 bases in the middle. For the CDR3, the DNA is TGTGCCAGCAGTGAAGTTTATCCTGGGACTGACTCTGGAAACACCATATATTTT. Protein: CASSEVYPGTDSGNTIYF. Drawing the rest from reference TRBV2 and TRBJ1-3, the complete variable domain is EPEVTQTPSHQVTQMGQEVILRCVPISNHLYFYWYRQILGQKVEFLVSFYNNEISEKSEIFDDQFSVERPDGSNFTLKIRSTKLEDSAMYFCASSEVYPGTDSGNTIYFGEGSWLTVV.

In this sample, this clonotype turned up many times. The chain uses TRBV3-1 and TRBJ2-7; TRBD1 agrees at 10 bases. After removal of 5 bases from V and 4 bases from J, the junction contained 5 bases not matched to a gene. CDR1 LGHDT and CDR2 YNNKEL come from the germline V gene (reference sequence). The CDR3 is 14 amino acids. The CDR3 sequence: CASSEGQGTYEQYF. CDR3 nucleotide sequence: TGTGCCAGCAGCGAGGGACAGGGGACGTACGAGCAGTACTTC.

The J gene is TRBJ2-7, the V gene TRBV4-1, with TRBD2 matching over 9 bases. The J call could be wrong; TRBJ2-5 is a better fit for the DNA end. The V gene's germline CDR1 is MGHRA and CDR2 YSYEKL. The CDR3 length is 17 residues. The CDR3 spells CASNRGLARDPKGTQYF. The CDR3 DNA is TGCGCCAGCAACCGCGGACTAGCGCGAGACCCCAAAGGGACCCAGTACTTC.

This clonotype was recorded many times. This chain uses TRBV6-5 with TRBJ2-4; 7 nucleotides line up with TRBD1. Germline CDR1 is MNHEY and CDR2 is SVGAGI. V was clipped by 6 bases and J by 4 bases; unmatched bases: 3. This CDR3 contains 13 residues. The CDR3 reads CASRTGQKNIQYF. As DNA, the CDR3 is TGTGCCAGCAGGACGGGACAGAAAAACATTCAGTACTTC.

This clonotype was found a few times. This chain links TRBV7-6 with TRBJ2-5, with TRBD1 as a possible D gene (6 bases). The ends were cut back, 1 base at V and 4 bases at J, with 16 bases in the middle. The germline V gene encodes CDR1 SGHVS and CDR2 FNYEAQ. The CDR3 is 16 residues long. CDR3 nucleotide sequence: TGTGCCAGCAGCTTAGGGAGGACAGAGTCCGGAGAGACCCAGTACTTC. Its protein product is CASSLGRTESGETQYF.

The V call is TRBV27, the J call TRBJ2-7, with TRBD2 matching 8 bases. The CDR3 is made up of 16 amino acids. CDR1 is MNHEY, CDR2 SMNVEV, per germline (reference sequence). J was trimmed by 3 bases and V by 8 bases; bases with no gene match: 15. Here the CDR3 DNA reads TGTGCCAGCGAGACTAGCGAGAGAGGGGACGACTACGAGCAGTACTTC. Amino acids: CASETSERGDDYEQYF.

The gene calls are TRBV6-2 or TRBV6-3 and TRBJ1-2; D is unresolved. V shed 6 bases and J shed 4 bases, with 6 bases lying between them. CDR3 size: 11 residues. CDR1 MNHEY and CDR2 SVGEGT come from the germline V gene. DNA of the CDR3: TGTGCCAGCAGGACGGGCTATGGCTACACCTTC. Its translation: CASRTGYGYTF.

The gene calls are TRBV6-1 and TRBJ1-2; the D is unclear. CDR1 MNHNS and CDR2 SASEGT come from the germline V gene. The CDR3 runs 14 residues. Trimming took off 4 bases at V and 8 bases at J, with 17 bases between the two ends. CDR3 in amino acids: CASSVASRTNGYTF. CDR3 nucleotide sequence: TGTGCCAGCAGTGTCGCCTCAAGGACTAACGGCTACACCTTC.

There are a few counts of this clonotype. The genes are TRBV27 and TRBJ2-3; D is possibly TRBD2 (6 bases). This CDR3 has 14 amino acids. Germline loops: CDR1 MNHEY, CDR2 SMNVEV (reference sequence). Trimming shortened V by 3 bases and J by 9 bases, and 16 bases separated the two germline ends. The DNA for the CDR3 is TGTGCCAGCAGTTTCTGGGGGGTCCAGAAAACGCAGTATTTT. Encoded protein: CASSFWGVQKTQYF.

CDR3 sequence (DNA): TGTGCCACTAGACATTTCCCCGAGGATGGCTACACCTTC. Protein: CATRHFPEDGYTF. This chain joins TRBV25-1 and TRBJ1-2; no firm D call. Trimming left V 10 bases short and J 6 bases short, with 18 bases between. The CDR3 has 13 amino acids. In germline, CDR1 is MGHDK, CDR2 SYGVNS.

V usage is TRBV2 and J usage is TRBJ2-5; no clear D gene. The CDR3 has 13 residues. Germline CDR1 SNHLY, CDR2 FYNNEI. The germline V and J ends were trimmed by 2 bases and 7 bases, with 11 bases remaining between them. The DNA for the CDR3 is TGTGCCAGCAGTGAATTATTAGCTGGGACCCAGTACTTC. Translating it yields CASSELLAGTQYF.

This chain joins TRBV6-5 and TRBJ2-5; TRBD1 agrees at 8 bases. The closer fit of TRBJ2-7 to the DNA end suggests the J call may be wrong. The CDR3 has 14 residues. The germline V gene has CDR1 MNHEY and CDR2 SVGAGI. The CDR3 region is CASTGRQGTYEQYF. The CDR3 DNA follows: TGTGCCAGCACGGGTAGACAGGGGACCTACGAGCAGTACTTC.

This clonotype has only one observation. This sequence joins TRBV7-2 and TRBJ1-5; D unresolved. Per the germline V gene, CDR1 is SGHTA and CDR2 is FQGNSA. This CDR3 contains 19 residues. The V end lost 6 bases, the J end lost 5 bases, and 29 bases lay between the germline ends. As DNA, the CDR3 is TGTGCCAGCAGTCGGGGAGCCAGACCCCCTACACACGGACATCAGCCCCAGCATTTT. It specifies CASSRGARPPTHGHQPQHF.

This sequence joins TRBV14 and TRBJ2-7; D gene ambiguous. Germline CDR1 SGHDN, CDR2 FVKESK. The V gene lost 5 bases and the J gene lost 6 bases, with 20 bases spanning the gap. The CDR3 covers 15 residues. The CDR3 DNA reads TGTGCCAGCAGCTCCTTCGACTCGTCCCGCCCCGAGCAGTACTTC. This translates into CASSSFDSSRPEQYF.

The CDR3 DNA follows: TGCAGTGCTAGAGATCCTTTTCGCGCGGCCAACGTCCTGACTTTC. Its protein product is CSARDPFRAANVLTF. The rearrangement joins TRBV20-1 to TRBJ2-6; D is uncertain. Germline CDR1 DFQATT, CDR2 SNEGSKA (reference sequence). Trimming left V 0 bases short and J 6 bases short, with 12 bases between. This CDR3 has 15 amino acids.

This clonotype was seen only a few times. The chain combines TRBV12-3 or TRBV12-4 with TRBJ2-6; 11 nucleotides align to TRBD1. Germline trimming cut 5 bases from V and 4 bases from J; bases unmatched to any gene: 10. CDR3 length: 18 residues. Here the CDR3 reads CASSPSGTGGFGANVLTF. The CDR3 nucleotides are TGTGCCAGCAGTCCATCCGGGACAGGGGGATTCGGGGCCAACGTCCTGACTTTC.

The rearrangement joins TRBV7-9 to TRBJ2-1; D may be TRBD1 (5 bases). The CDR3 is 13 residues long. The germline V gene encodes CDR1 SEHNR and CDR2 FQNEAQ (reference sequence). The ends were cut back, 7 bases at V and 5 bases at J, with 12 bases in the middle. Written as DNA, the CDR3 is TGTGCCAGCACCCAAGGGGTGCACAATGAGCAGTTCTTC. This sequence encodes CASTQGVHNEQFF.

This rearrangement joins TRBV18 to TRBJ2-7; the match to TRBD1 covers 7 bases. With 6 bases clipped from V and 0 bases from J, the junction kept 8 bases outside the gene matches. The germline gives CDR1 KGHSH, CDR2 LQKENI. The CDR3 has 15 amino acids. In DNA form, the CDR3 reads TGTGCCAGCTCTTTGGACAGGTCAAGCTCCTACGAGCAGTACTTC. It yields the protein CASSLDRSSSYEQYF.

The chain combines TRBV10-1 with TRBJ2-2; no clear D. Germline V gene lookup returns CDR1 WNHNN and CDR2 SYGVQD (reference sequence). There are 13 residues in the CDR3. The V and J ends lost 4 bases and 5 bases respectively, with 8 bases between them. CDR3 in DNA: TGCGCCAGCAGTGGCTATACTACCGGGGAGCTGTTTTTT. Protein: CASSGYTTGELFF.

The rearrangement links TRBV12-3 or TRBV12-4 to TRBJ1-6; possibly TRBD1 for D (6 bases). The CDR3 has 14 amino acids. The germline V and J ends were trimmed by 5 bases and 9 bases, with 14 bases remaining between them. For the CDR3, the DNA is TGTGCCAGCAGTGTAGAGACAGGCTTTTCACCCCTCCACTTT. Residues: CASSVETGFSPLHF.

This clonotype has just a few counts. The genes are TRBV7-2 and TRBJ2-7, with 11 bases lining up with TRBD1. Germline CDR1 and CDR2: SGHTA and FQGNSA. The CDR3 runs to 14 residues. V gave up 7 bases and J gave up 2 bases; unmatched junction bases: 4. CDR3 DNA sequence: TGTGCCAGCATCCCGGGACAGGGGGCCTACGAGCAGTACTTC. Translating gives CASIPGQGAYEQYF.

The V gene is TRBV20-1, the J gene TRBJ2-5; 8 nucleotides line up with TRBD2. With 6 bases clipped from V and 5 bases from J, the junction kept 14 bases outside the gene matches. Germline V lookup: CDR1 DFQATT, CDR2 SNEGSKA (reference sequence). The CDR3 is made up of 15 amino acids. The CDR3 nucleotides are TGCAGTGCCCGGCCCGGAGCGGGAGATAGGGAGACCCAGTACTTC. This encodes CSARPGAGDRETQYF.